The 18 T cell receptor beta chains presented below share a single source sample, sequenced in a study of blood T cell repertoires in COVID-19. Measured with immunoSEQ multiplex PCR; TCRdb has only the in-frame clones, and not every one. The table includes 40,000 to 55,000 clones, 70% to 85% detected once. The sequenced sample was peripheral blood. These receptors all come from a woman older than 75 with acute or convalescent COVID-19.

V usage is TRBV20-1 and J usage is TRBJ1-2; D call uncertain. The CDR3 runs to 10 residues. V was cut by 5 bases and J by 4 bases, with 5 bases left in between. CDR1 and CDR2 (germline): DFQATT, SNEGSKA (reference sequence). CDR3 region: CSAPIYGYTF. Here the CDR3 DNA reads TGCAGTGCTCCCATCTATGGCTACACCTTC.

This chain joins TRBV21-1 and TRBJ2-1; the table's D gene call, TRBD2, was not cross checked with the DNA. TRBV21-1 is termed a pseudogene. The CDR3 totals 20 residues. The CDR3 is CGAKWTSGRCIKVSYNEQFF. CDR3 nucleotide sequence: TGTGGGGCGAAATGGACTAGCGGACGCTGCATTAAAGTGTCCTACAATGAGCAGTTCTTC.

DNA of the CDR3: TGTGCCAGCAGCAGGCAGGGGATGGACACTGAAGCTTTCTTT. Amino acid sequence: CASSRQGMDTEAFF. The V call is TRBV5-5, the J call TRBJ1-1, with a possible D match to TRBD1 (6 bases). The CDR3 contains 14 residues. Germline-derived CDR1 and CDR2 are SGHKS and YYEKEE (reference sequence). Trimming cost V 4 bases and J 3 bases, with 13 bases left between them. The variable domain in full, completed from reference TRBV5-5 and TRBJ1-1, reads DAGVTQSPTHLIKTRGQQVTLRCSPISGHKSVSWYQQVLGQGPQFIFQYYEKEERGRGNFPDRFSARQFPNYSSELNVNALLLGDSALYLCASSRQGMDTEAFFGQGTRLTVV.

The V gene is TRBV7-2, the J gene TRBJ2-2; perhaps TRBD2 as D (5 bases). The V end lost 6 bases, the J end lost 5 bases, and 13 bases lay between the germline ends. The CDR3 sequence is 14 residues long. CDR1 SGHTA and CDR2 FQGNSA come from the germline V gene. CDR3: CASSTTTRTGELFF. In nucleotides, the CDR3 is TGTGCCAGCAGTACCACTACTAGAACCGGGGAGCTGTTTTTT.

The genes are TRBV6-5 and TRBJ2-2; 7 nucleotides align to TRBD1. The germline gives CDR1 MNHEY, CDR2 SVGAGI. The J segment lost 5 bases and the V segment lost 6 bases, leaving 6 bases of the junction unmatched. The CDR3 is 14 residues long. For the CDR3, the DNA is TGTGCCAGCAGAACAGGGGTTTGGACCGGGGAGCTGTTTTTT. Protein product: CASRTGVWTGELFF.

This sequence joins TRBV14 and TRBJ2-5, with 7 bases identical to TRBD1. The J segment lost 7 bases and the V segment lost 5 bases, leaving 13 bases of the junction unmatched. Germline V gives CDR1 SGHDN, CDR2 FVKESK. CDR3 size: 15 residues. The DNA of the CDR3 is TGTGCCAGCAGCAGTCCGGGACAGCTGGTGGGGACCCAGTACTTC. It codes for CASSSPGQLVGTQYF.

J is TRBJ1-3 and V is TRBV9; 7 positions match TRBD1. The CDR3 contains 16 residues. V trimming: 4 bases; J trimming: 1 base; junction bases outside the gene matches: 8. Germline assignment: CDR1 SGDLS and CDR2 YYNGEE. The CDR3 bases are TGTGCCAGCAGCACTCGACAGGGAGTTTCTGGAAACACCATATATTTT. Translating it yields CASSTRQGVSGNTIYF.

The chain is built from TRBV3-1 (or the pseudogene TRBV3-2) and TRBJ2-2; TRBD1 matches at 7 bases. V was clipped by 4 bases and J by 6 bases; unmatched bases: 8. Germline values: CDR1 LGHDT, CDR2 YNNKEL (reference sequence). The CDR3 sequence is 15 residues long. CDR3: CASSPPTGTAGELFF. CDR3 sequence (DNA): TGTGCCAGCAGCCCACCGACAGGGACGGCCGGGGAGCTGTTTTTT.

The CDR3 region is CASSEAPGWAPHF. CDR3 bases: TGTGCCAGCAGTGAAGCCCCGGGGTGGGCCCCGCATTTT. The chain is built from TRBV2 and TRBJ1-5; no clear D. The CDR3 has 13 residues. Germline lookup yields CDR1 SNHLY and CDR2 FYNNEI. V was clipped by 0 bases and J by 15 bases, with 15 bases between them.

This rearrangement joins TRBV30 to TRBJ2-7; TRBD1 matches 11 bases. The CDR3 sequence is 15 residues long. CDR1 is GTSNPN and CDR2 is SVGIG in the germline V gene (reference sequence). J gave up 2 bases and V 3 bases, and 6 bases lay outside the gene matches. In DNA form, the CDR3 reads TGTGCCTGGAGAGAAGGACAGGGGGCGCCCTACGAGCAGTACTTC. Protein: CAWREGQGAPYEQYF.

This rearrangement joins TRBV15 to TRBJ2-3; possibly TRBD2 for D (5 bases). The V and J ends lost 1 base and 1 base respectively, with 15 bases between them. The CDR3 is 17 residues long. CDR1 is LNHNV, CDR2 YYDKDF, per germline (reference sequence). The DNA of the CDR3 is TGTGCCACCAGCAGAGGAGGAGGTAGCGCCCGCACAGATACGCAGTATTTT. This encodes CATSRGGGSARTDTQYF.

The gene calls are TRBV7-2 and TRBJ1-2; 9 nucleotides agree with TRBD1. The CDR3 extends over 17 amino acids. Germline V gives CDR1 SGHTA, CDR2 FQGNSA. The ends lost 4 bases at V and 4 bases at J; junction bases unmatched: 13. CDR3 protein: CASSSGQGSRAGYGYTF. CDR3 nucleotide sequence: TGTGCCAGCAGCTCCGGACAGGGGTCTCGGGCCGGCTATGGCTACACCTTC.

This chain connects TRBV14 to TRBJ2-3, with no clear D. This CDR3 is 15 amino acids long. CDR1 SGHDN and CDR2 FVKESK come from the germline V gene. Between the trimmed V and J ends, which lost 1 base and 2 bases, there was a span of 10 bases. This chain's CDR3 is CASSQATGITDTQYF. The DNA of the CDR3 is TGTGCCAGCAGCCAAGCGACGGGTATCACAGATACGCAGTATTTT.

The rearrangement joins TRBV9 to TRBJ2-2; no clear D. The CDR3 totals 15 residues. V lost 0 bases and J lost 4, with 10 bases in between. Germline values: CDR1 SGDLS, CDR2 YYNGEE. CDR3: CASSVGRSITGELFF. Here the CDR3 DNA reads TGTGCCAGCAGCGTAGGTCGGTCCATCACCGGGGAGCTGTTTTTT.

J is TRBJ2-7 and V is TRBV5-6; 8 bases align to TRBD1. This CDR3 has 14 residues. CDR1 is SGHDT, CDR2 YYEEEE, per germline. The junction had 9 bases not matched to a gene; V was cut back by 4 bases and J by 6 bases. The CDR3 spells CASSTPGQAREQYF. In DNA form, the CDR3 reads TGTGCCAGCAGCACACCGGGACAGGCCCGCGAGCAGTACTTC.

The chain is built from TRBV5-8 and TRBJ1-6, with 7 bases that match TRBD1. CDR3 length equals 14 residues. V lost 2 bases to trimming and J lost 6 bases; unmatched junction nucleotides: 2. CDR1 and CDR2 (germline): SGHTS, YDEGEE. CDR3 nucleotide sequence: TGTGCCAGCAGCTTCCCAGGGGGTAATTCACCCCTCCACTTT. As protein: CASSFPGGNSPLHF.

The rearrangement links TRBV28 to TRBJ1-2; D not resolved. Germline V gives CDR1 MDHEN, CDR2 SYDVKM. The CDR3 totals 12 residues. Trimming stripped 4 bases from V and 1 base from J, with 4 bases between. CDR3 sequence reads: CASSSNNYGYTF. The CDR3 bases are TGTGCCAGCAGTTCCAATAACTATGGCTACACCTTC.

CDR3 protein: CASSLDPPSGSETQYF. As DNA, the CDR3 is TGCGCCAGCAGCTTGGACCCGCCTAGCGGGAGTGAGACCCAGTACTTC. This sequence joins TRBV5-1 and TRBJ2-5; TRBD2 aligns across 10 bases. This CDR3 comprises 16 residues. J gave up 5 bases and V 0 bases, and 7 bases lay outside the gene matches. Germline CDR1 and CDR2: SGHRS and YFSETQ.